These T cell receptor beta chains were read from a single sample in a study of T cells in Graves' hyperthyroidism and ophthalmopathy. TCRdb fed the multiplex PCR reads into MiXCR, producing one record per CDR3 protein. The sample gives about 520,000 distinct CDR3 sequences, around 21% of which show up once; about 26% is in the top ten. Sequencing used blood. Receptors originate from a young man with Graves' hyperthyroidism. CDR3s include the opening cysteine and the closing phenylalanine or tryptophan. D genes are given only for firm matches. Where a row states a size, it is once, few, many or the class of an expanded clone; other rows omit it.

v_gene	abundance	j_gene	d_gene	CDR3nt	CDR3aa
TRBV6-2/TRBV6-3	few	TRBJ2-6	TRBD1	TGTGCCAGCAGTTACTCATTCGGGACAGGGGTCTCTGGGGCCAACGTCCTGACTTTC	CASSYSFGTGVSGANVLTF
TRBV12-3/TRBV12-4	.	TRBJ2-7	TRBD1	TGTGCCAGCAGTTCGTCCTCCGCGGGACAGGGGCCCTACGAGCAGTACTTC	CASSSSSAGQGPYEQYF
TRBV15	many	TRBJ2-7	.	TGTGCCACCAGCATATCAAAGACAGGAGAGGGCGAGCAGTACTTC	CATSISKTGEGEQYF
TRBV9	.	TRBJ1-2	.	TGTGCCAGCAGCGTAGAATTAGGCTATGGCTACACCTTC	CASSVELGYGYTF
TRBV28	many	TRBJ1-1	.	TGTGCCAGCAGTTTACTCCTAGGGACGAACACTGAAGCTTTCTTT	CASSLLLGTNTEAFF
TRBV12-3/TRBV12-4	few	TRBJ2-2	.	TGTGCCAGCAGTTTACGGCAGCGGACGAACACCGGGGAGCTGTTTTTT	CASSLRQRTNTGELFF
TRBV6-1	many	TRBJ1-1	.	TGTGCCAGCAGGGAAATTGGGTATTCTGAAGCTTTCTTT	CASREIGYSEAFF
TRBV11-1	.	TRBJ1-2	TRBD1	TGTGCCAGCAGCTTAGGTGGGTCAGATGGGACAGGCGAAAACTATGGCTACACCTTC	CASSLGGSDGTGENYGYTF
TRBV12-3/TRBV12-4	.	TRBJ1-1	.	TGTGCCTGCAGGACAGTCGCTGAAGCTTTCTTT	CACRTVAEAFF
TRBV2	few	TRBJ2-7	.	TGTGCCAGCAGTGAACGACTAGGGCGGAAAAGCTACGAGCAGTACTTC	CASSERLGRKSYEQYF
TRBV29-1	.	TRBJ1-2	.	TGCAGCGTTGAAGGGATCCTTGAGATAGGGAACTACTATGGCTACACCTTC	CSVEGILEIGNYYGYTF
TRBV20-1	many	TRBJ1-3	.	TGCAGTGCTAGTCCGGCAGTCGGAAACACCATATATTTT	CSASPAVGNTIYF
TRBV18	few	TRBJ1-1	.	TGTGCCAGCTCACCCACCACAGCTGGGGGGAACACTGAAGCTTTCTTT	CASSPTTAGGNTEAFF
TRBV12-3/TRBV12-4	.	TRBJ2-5	.	TGTGTCATCTTGTCCGAAGCGGGGACCCAGTACTTC	CVILSEAGTQYF
TRBV27	many	TRBJ1-5	.	TGTGCCAGCAGTTCGATAGGGAATCAGCCCCAGCATTTT	CASSSIGNQPQHF
TRBV6-4	many	TRBJ2-3	TRBD2	TGTGCCAGCAGTGAGAGCGGGGGGGCCACAGATACGCAGTATTTT	CASSESGGATDTQYF
TRBV5-1	.	TRBJ1-6	.	TGCGCCAGCAGCCTAGGACAATCGAATTCACCCCTCCACTTT	CASSLGQSNSPLHF
TRBV20-1	few	TRBJ2-4	TRBD2	TGCAGTGCTAGAGATAGCGGGGCTGAAGCCAAAAACATTCAGTACTTC	CSARDSGAEAKNIQYF
TRBV6-5	.	TRBJ2-5	.	TGTGCCAGCAGTTCGTGGAGTCCGCGGGAGACCCAGTACTTC	CASSSWSPRETQYF
TRBV4-1	many	TRBJ1-1	.	TGCGCCAGCCGCTTGAACATGAACACTGAAGCTTTCTTT	CASRLNMNTEAFF
TRBV29-1	many	TRBJ1-2	TRBD1	TGCAGCGCCCCGACAGGGGGCAACTATGGCTACACCTTC	CSAPTGGNYGYTF
TRBV6-1	many	TRBJ2-5	.	TGTGCCAGCATCTCCGCCTTACTGGGGGAGACCCAGTACTTC	CASISALLGETQYF
TRBV28	.	TRBJ2-6	.	TGTGCCAGCAGTTCCCCAGGGCGCTTTGGGGCCAACGTCCTGACTTTC	CASSSPGRFGANVLTF
TRBV7-2	.	TRBJ2-7	TRBD1	TGTGCCAGCAGCTTAGTTAGGGGGCCCTCCTACGAGCAGTACTTC	CASSLVRGPSYEQYF
TRBV15	.	TRBJ1-1	.	TGTGCCACCAGCAGCCTTACGGGACGGATGAACACTGAAGCTTTCTTT	CATSSLTGRMNTEAFF
TRBV15	.	TRBJ1-5	.	TGTGCCACCAGCAGAGGGATAGATCAGCCCCAGCATTTT	CATSRGIDQPQHF
TRBV9	few	TRBJ2-7	.	TGTGCCAGCAGTCCCGGGACAAGCCCCTACGAGCAGTACTTC	CASSPGTSPYEQYF
TRBV7-9	many	TRBJ2-5	.	TGTGCCAGCAGCTCGGGGCTTTCCGAGACCCAGTACTTC	CASSSGLSETQYF
TRBV6-1	.	TRBJ2-7	TRBD1	TGTGCCAGCAGCCTAGCCCGACAGGGGAAGAGCGAGCAGTACTTC	CASSLARQGKSEQYF